The source of this TCR beta chain is a study of Graves' ophthalmopathy and Graves' hyperthyroidism. Per the germline V gene, CDR1 is LNHNV and CDR2 is YYDKDF (reference sequence). The V gene end was trimmed by 3 bases and the J gene end by 0 bases; junction bases not matched to a gene: 1. The CDR3 spans 14 residues. This clonotype showed up just a few times. The target antigen is unknown. Study-wide findings and caveats: At 60% to 71% sensitivity and approximately 72% specificity, the model predicted progression of the ophthalmopathy.

RNA transcripts were the source from which TCR beta CDR3 regions were amplified. First-round RT-PCR used HTBI primers; second-round multiplex PCR followed. TCRdb re-called the multiplex PCR reads through MiXCR, storing one row per CDR3 protein. This sample has 450,000 to 600,000 distinct CDR3 sequences, with about 40% found just once. This receptor was identified in an adult man with Graves' hyperthyroidism. The sample consisted of peripheral blood or thyroid tissue (not recorded which). The genes are TRBV15 and TRBJ2-7; 8 nucleotides align to TRBD1. CDR3 loop: CATSRDRVSYEQYF. The CDR3 coding sequence is TGTGCCACCAGCAGGGACAGGGTCTCCTACGAGCAGTACTTC.